The rows below give T cell receptor beta chains drawn from one sample of a study of Graves' ophthalmopathy and Graves' hyperthyroidism. TCRdb used MiXCR to reprocess the multiplex PCR reads, holding one entry per CDR3 protein. The sample yields approximately 500,000 distinct CDR3 sequences, approximately 15% seen once. Input material: blood. The receptors stem from a woman in her twenties or thirties with Graves' ophthalmopathy. Each CDR3 is given with its conserved first and last residue. The D gene is left open where the match is weak. Clone size is given for some rows only: seen once, a few or many times, or a class if the clone is expanded.

CASSYDVTIYGYTF,TGTGCCAGCAGTTATGATGTGACGATCTATGGCTACACCTTC,many,.,TRBV6-2/TRBV6-3,TRBJ1-2
CASSESSGRAQYF,TGTGCCAGCAGTGAATCTAGCGGGAGGGCCCAGTACTTC,few,TRBD2,TRBV2,TRBJ2-5
CASSDGTGLGYTF,TGTGCCAGCAGTGATGGGACAGGGCTTGGCTACACCTTC,many,TRBD1,TRBV27,TRBJ1-2
CAWRRAGGTYEQYF,TGTGCCTGGAGAAGGGCAGGGGGAACCTACGAGCAGTACTTC,many,TRBD1,TRBV30,TRBJ2-7
CASSNPTGMQETQYF,TGTGCCAGCAGTAACCCCACAGGGATGCAAGAGACCCAGTACTTC,many,.,TRBV6-5,TRBJ2-5
CAWSSGGWYEQYF,TGTGCCTGGAGTTCGGGGGGCTGGTACGAGCAGTACTTC,.,.,TRBV30,TRBJ2-7
CATSRQGQGKQPQHF,TGTGCCACCAGCAGACAGGGACAGGGAAAACAGCCCCAGCATTTT,many,TRBD1,TRBV15,TRBJ1-5
CASSLRENQPQHF,TGTGCCAGCAGTTTGCGGGAGAATCAGCCCCAGCATTTT,many,.,TRBV27,TRBJ1-5
CASSLRGVGNTGELFF,TGTGCCAGCAGTTTACGGGGGGTTGGGAACACCGGGGAGCTGTTTTTT,many,TRBD2,TRBV28,TRBJ2-2
CASSLSRVERDYEQYF,TGTGCCAGCAGCTTAAGTCGCGTGGAGCGGGACTACGAGCAGTACTTC,many,TRBD2,TRBV11-2,TRBJ2-7
CASGTVGTGELFF,TGTGCCAGTGGTACAGTCGGGACCGGGGAGCTGTTTTTT,.,.,TRBV19,TRBJ2-2
CAWSDVRGLNNSPLHF,TGTGCCTGGAGCGATGTTCGGGGCCTGAATAATTCACCCCTCCACTTT,.,.,TRBV30,TRBJ1-6
CASSQDIHMRPLHF,TGTGCCAGCAGCCAAGATATTCACATGCGGCCCCTCCACTTT,few,.,TRBV14,TRBJ1-6
CATPFYDRTHTEAFF,TGTGCCACCCCTTTCTATGACAGGACGCACACTGAAGCTTTCTTT,many,.,TRBV24-1,TRBJ1-1
CASSEDLDYGYTF,TGTGCCAGCAGCGAGGACCTAGACTATGGCTACACCTTC,many,.,TRBV12-3/TRBV12-4,TRBJ1-2
CASSRSYSNQPQHF,TGTGCCAGCAGCCGGTCTTATAGCAATCAGCCCCAGCATTTT,.,.,TRBV7-9,TRBJ1-5
CAWTRRGATGELFF,TGTGCCTGGACCCGACGGGGGGCGACCGGGGAGCTGTTTTTT,.,.,TRBV30,TRBJ2-2
CASSISPWQGLFVANVLTF,TGTGCCAGTAGTATATCTCCGTGGCAGGGCCTCTTCGTGGCCAACGTCCTGACTTTC,.,.,TRBV19,TRBJ2-6